This T cell receptor (beta chain) was retrieved from a study of T cells in Graves' hyperthyroidism and ophthalmopathy. Diagnostic assessment was based on clinical symptoms, serum thyroxine and TRAb, thyroid ultrasound and orbital computed tomography. This clonotype showed up just a few times. There were TCR beta CDR3 regions amplified from RNA transcripts. Using the HTBI primer set, a first-round RT-PCR was run on the TCR CDR3. TCRdb re-derived calls from the multiplex PCR reads in MiXCR, one entry per CDR3 protein. This table holds a few hundred thousand distinct CDR3 sequences, around 20% found once. Per the germline V gene, CDR1 is MNHEY and CDR2 is SMNVEV (reference sequence). Trimming removed 3 bases at V and 0 bases at J, with 12 bases between. This CDR3 has 15 residues.

The sequencing sample was made of blood. The chain is built from TRBV27 and TRBJ2-7, with unresolved D. The clonotype originates from a man in his fifties with Graves' ophthalmopathy. The CDR3 loop reads CASSFRWTNSYEQYF. The CDR3 DNA reads as TGTGCCAGCAGTTTTCGGTGGACCAACTCCTACGAGCAGTACTTC.